This T cell receptor (beta chain) was captured by sequencing in a study of Graves' ophthalmopathy and Graves' hyperthyroidism. As regards this clonotype: An end of the junction does not agree with germline; a read error may underlie this.

Germline values: CDR1 MNHEY, CDR2 SMNVEV (reference sequence). There are 14 residues in the CDR3. For repertoire sequencing, the TCR beta CDR3 regions were amplified from RNA transcripts. Amplification began with first-round RT-PCR using HTBI primers, then second-round multiplex PCR was performed. TCRdb independently ran MiXCR on the multiplex PCR reads; one entry per CDR3 protein. The data contain about 370,000 distinct CDR3 sequences, 17% of them singletons. The receptor comes from an adult woman with stable Graves' hyperthyroidism. Sequenced material: peripheral blood. The V gene is TRBV27, the J gene TRBJ2-7; no definite D call. The CDR3 region is CASRPRLQSYDQYF. CDR3 bases: TGTGCCAGCCGCCCCCGTCTGCAGTCCTACGATCAGTACTTC.